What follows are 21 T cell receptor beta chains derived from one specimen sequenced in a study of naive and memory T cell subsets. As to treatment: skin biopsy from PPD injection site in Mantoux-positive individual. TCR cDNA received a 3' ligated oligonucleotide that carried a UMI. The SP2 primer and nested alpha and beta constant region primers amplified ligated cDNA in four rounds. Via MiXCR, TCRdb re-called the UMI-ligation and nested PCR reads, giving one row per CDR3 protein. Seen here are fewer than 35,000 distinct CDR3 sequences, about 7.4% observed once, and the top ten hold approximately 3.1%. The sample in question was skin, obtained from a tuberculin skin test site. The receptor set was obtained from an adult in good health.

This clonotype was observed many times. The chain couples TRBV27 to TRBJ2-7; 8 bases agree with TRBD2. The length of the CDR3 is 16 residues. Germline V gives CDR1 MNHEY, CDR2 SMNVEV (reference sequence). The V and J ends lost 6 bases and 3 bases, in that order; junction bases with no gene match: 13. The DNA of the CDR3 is TGTGCCAGCAGCCGAGGTTCGGGGGGGCTCCGCTACGAGCAGTACTTC. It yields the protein CASSRGSGGLRYEQYF.

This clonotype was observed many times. The CDR3 protein is CASSERFSGGSADTQYF. CDR3 sequence (DNA): TGTGCCAGCAGTGAACGTTTTTCAGGGGGCTCGGCAGATACGCAGTATTTT. The rearrangement joins TRBV6-1 to TRBJ2-3, with 8 bases lining up with TRBD1. The germline gives CDR1 MNHNS, CDR2 SASEGT. The length of the CDR3 is 17 residues. Trimming removed 2 bases from V and 4 bases from J; junction bases left unmatched: 11.

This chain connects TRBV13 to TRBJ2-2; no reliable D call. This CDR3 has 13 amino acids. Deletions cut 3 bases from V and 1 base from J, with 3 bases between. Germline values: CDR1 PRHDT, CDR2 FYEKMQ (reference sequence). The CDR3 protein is CASSFMNTGELFF. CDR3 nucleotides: TGTGCCAGCAGCTTCATGAACACCGGGGAGCTGTTTTTT.

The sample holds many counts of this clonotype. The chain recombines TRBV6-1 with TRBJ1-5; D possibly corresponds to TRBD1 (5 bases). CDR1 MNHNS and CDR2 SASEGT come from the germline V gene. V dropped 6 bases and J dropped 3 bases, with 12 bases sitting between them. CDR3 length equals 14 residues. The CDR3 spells CASSRPGNNQPQHF. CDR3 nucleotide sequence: TGTGCCAGCAGCCGACCAGGGAACAATCAGCCCCAGCATTTT.

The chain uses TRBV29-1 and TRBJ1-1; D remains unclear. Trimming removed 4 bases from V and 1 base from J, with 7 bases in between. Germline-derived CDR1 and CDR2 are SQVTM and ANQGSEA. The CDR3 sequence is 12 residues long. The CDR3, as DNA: TGCAGCGTTGCGACGGAGAACACTGAAGCTTTCTTT. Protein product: CSVATENTEAFF. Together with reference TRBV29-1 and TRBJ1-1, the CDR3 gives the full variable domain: SAVISQKPSRDICQRGTSLTIQCQVDSQVTMMFWYRQQPGQSLTLIATANQGSEATYESGFVIDKFPISRPNLTFSTLTVSNMSPEDSSIYLCSVATENTEAFFGQGTRLTVV.

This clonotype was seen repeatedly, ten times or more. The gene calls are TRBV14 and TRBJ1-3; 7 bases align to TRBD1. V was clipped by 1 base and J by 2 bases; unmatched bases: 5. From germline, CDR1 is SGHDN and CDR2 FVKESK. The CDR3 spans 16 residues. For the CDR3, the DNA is TGTGCCAGCAGCCAAGTACAGGGGAGAGCTGGAAACACCATATATTTT. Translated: CASSQVQGRAGNTIYF.

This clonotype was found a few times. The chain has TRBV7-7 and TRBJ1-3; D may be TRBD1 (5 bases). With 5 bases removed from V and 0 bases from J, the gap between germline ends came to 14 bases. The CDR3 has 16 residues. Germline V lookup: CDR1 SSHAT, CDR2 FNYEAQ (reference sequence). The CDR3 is CASSPITGSSGNTIYF. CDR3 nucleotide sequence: TGTGCCAGCAGCCCAATCACAGGAAGCTCTGGAAACACCATATATTTT. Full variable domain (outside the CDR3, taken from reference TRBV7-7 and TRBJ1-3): GAGVSQSPRYKVTKRGQDVTLRCDPISSHATLYWYQQALGQGPEFLTYFNYEAQPDKSGLPSDRFSAERPEGSISTLTIQRTEQRDSAMYRCASSPITGSSGNTIYFGEGSWLTVV.

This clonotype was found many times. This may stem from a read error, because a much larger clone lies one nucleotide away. Here the CDR3 DNA reads TGTGCCAGCAGTTTCTTCGTGAGACGTCCGGAGACCCTGTACTTC. It is translated as CASSFFVRRPETLYF. The genes are TRBV12-3 or TRBV12-4 and TRBJ2-5; no firm D call. The CDR3 has 15 amino acids.

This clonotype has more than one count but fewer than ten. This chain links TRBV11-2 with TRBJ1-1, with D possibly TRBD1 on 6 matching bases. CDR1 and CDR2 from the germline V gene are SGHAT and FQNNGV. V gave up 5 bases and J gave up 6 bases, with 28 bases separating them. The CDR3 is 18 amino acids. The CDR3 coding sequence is TGTGCCAGCAGCCTCCTCGTCGGACGGGGGGCGCTGGGGGCTGAAGCTTTCTTT. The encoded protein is CASSLLVGRGALGAEAFF.

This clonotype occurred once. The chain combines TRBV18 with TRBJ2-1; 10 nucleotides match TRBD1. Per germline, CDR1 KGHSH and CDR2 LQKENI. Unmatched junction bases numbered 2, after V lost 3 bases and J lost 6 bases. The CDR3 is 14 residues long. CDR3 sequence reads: CASSPGTGVNEQFF. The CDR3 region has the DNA TGTGCCAGCTCACCCGGGACAGGGGTCAATGAGCAGTTCTTC.

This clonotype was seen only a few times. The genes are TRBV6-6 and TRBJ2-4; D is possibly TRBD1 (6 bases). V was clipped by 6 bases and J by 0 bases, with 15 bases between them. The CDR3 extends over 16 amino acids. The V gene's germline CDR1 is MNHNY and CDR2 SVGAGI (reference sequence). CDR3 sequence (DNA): TGTGCCAGCAGACGAGGGACACTTCTAGCCAAAAACATTCAGTACTTC. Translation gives CASRRGTLLAKNIQYF.

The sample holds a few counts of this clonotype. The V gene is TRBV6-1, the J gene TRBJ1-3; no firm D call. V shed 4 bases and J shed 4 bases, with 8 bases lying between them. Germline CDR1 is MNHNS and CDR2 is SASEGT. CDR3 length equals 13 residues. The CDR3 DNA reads TGTGCCAGCAGTGTGCCCGGAGGAAACACCATATATTTT. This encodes CASSVPGGNTIYF.

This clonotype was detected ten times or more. For the CDR3, the DNA is TGTGCCAGCAGTATTGACACTAGCGCGGGAGAGACCCAGTACTTC. It translates to CASSIDTSAGETQYF. V is TRBV12-3 or TRBV12-4 and J is TRBJ2-5; TRBD2 matches 7 bases. The CDR3 loop spans 15 amino acids. The trim removed 5 bases at V and 4 bases at J, leaving 10 bases unmatched.

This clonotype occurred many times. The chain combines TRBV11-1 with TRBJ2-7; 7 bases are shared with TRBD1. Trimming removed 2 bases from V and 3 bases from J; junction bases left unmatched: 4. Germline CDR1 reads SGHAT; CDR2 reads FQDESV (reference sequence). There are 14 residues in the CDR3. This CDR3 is CASSLKWDSYEQYF. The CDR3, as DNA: TGTGCCAGCAGCTTAAAGTGGGACAGCTACGAGCAGTACTTC.

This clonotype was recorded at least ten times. The CDR3 nucleotides are TGTGCCAGCAGCGTAGATCACAGGTCCAAAAACATTCAGTACTTC. Its translation: CASSVDHRSKNIQYF. This chain links TRBV9 with TRBJ2-4, with a tentative D call TRBD1 (5 bases). The CDR3 spans 15 residues. Germline lookup yields CDR1 SGDLS and CDR2 YYNGEE. Trimming took 0 bases from V and 2 from J, leaving 9 bases between them.

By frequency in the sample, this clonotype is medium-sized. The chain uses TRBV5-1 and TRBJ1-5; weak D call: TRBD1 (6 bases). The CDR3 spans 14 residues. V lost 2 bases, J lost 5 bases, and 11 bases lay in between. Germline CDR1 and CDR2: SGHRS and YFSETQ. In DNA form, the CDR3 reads TGCGCCAGCAGCTTACAGGGCCCCGATCAGCCCCAGCATTTT. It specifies CASSLQGPDQPQHF. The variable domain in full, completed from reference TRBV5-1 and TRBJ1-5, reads KAGVTQTPRYLIKTRGQQVTLSCSPISGHRSVSWYQQTPGQGLQFLFEYFSETQRNKGNFPGRFSGRQFSNSRSEMNVSTLELGDSALYLCASSLQGPDQPQHFGDGTRLSIL.

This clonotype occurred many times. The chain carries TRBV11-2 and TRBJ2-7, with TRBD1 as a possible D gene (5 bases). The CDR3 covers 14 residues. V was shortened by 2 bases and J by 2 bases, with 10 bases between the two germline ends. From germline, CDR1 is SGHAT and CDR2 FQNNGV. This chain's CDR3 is CASSLSPQAYEQYF. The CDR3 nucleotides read TGTGCCAGCAGCTTATCACCACAGGCCTACGAGCAGTACTTC.

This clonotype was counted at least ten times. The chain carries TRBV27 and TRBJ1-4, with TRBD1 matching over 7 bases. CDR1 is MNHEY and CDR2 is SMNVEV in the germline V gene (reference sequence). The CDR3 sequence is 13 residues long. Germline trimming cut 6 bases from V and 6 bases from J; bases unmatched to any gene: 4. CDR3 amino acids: CASRGQQDEKLFF. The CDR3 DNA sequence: TGTGCCAGCAGGGGACAGCAAGATGAAAAACTGTTTTTT. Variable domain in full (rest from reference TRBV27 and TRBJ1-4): EAQVTQNPRYLITVTGKKLTVTCSQNMNHEYMSWYRQDPGLGLRQIYYSMNVEVTDKGDVPEGYKVSRKEKRNFPLILESPSPNQTSLYFCASRGQQDEKLFFGSGTQLSVL.

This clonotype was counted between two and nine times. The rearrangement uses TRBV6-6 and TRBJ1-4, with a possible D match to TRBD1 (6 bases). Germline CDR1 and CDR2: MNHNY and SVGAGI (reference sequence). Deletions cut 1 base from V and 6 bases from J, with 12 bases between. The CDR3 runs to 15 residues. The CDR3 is CASSYLGGQHEKLFF. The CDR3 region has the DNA TGTGCCAGCAGTTACTTGGGGGGCCAACATGAAAAACTGTTTTTT.

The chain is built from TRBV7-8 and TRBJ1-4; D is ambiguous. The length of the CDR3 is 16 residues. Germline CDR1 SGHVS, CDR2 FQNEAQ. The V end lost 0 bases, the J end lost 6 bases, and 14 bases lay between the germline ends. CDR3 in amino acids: CASSLAGGRDDEKLFF. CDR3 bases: TGTGCCAGCAGCTTAGCCGGAGGACGGGATGATGAAAAACTGTTTTTT.

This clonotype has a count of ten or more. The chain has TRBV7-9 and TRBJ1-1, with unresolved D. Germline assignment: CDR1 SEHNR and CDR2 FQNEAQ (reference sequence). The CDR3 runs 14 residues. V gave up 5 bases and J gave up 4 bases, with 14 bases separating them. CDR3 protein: CASSLLISATEAFF. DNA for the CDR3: TGTGCCAGCAGCCTCCTCATATCGGCCACTGAAGCTTTCTTT.